This TCR beta chain was observed in a study of shared clonotypes between healthy human individuals. Turning to the study itself: The donor pool was made up of two women and three men aged 18 to 49.

Germline V gives CDR1 SGHTA, CDR2 FQGNSA. V shed 5 bases and J 4 bases; nucleotides not matched to a gene: 5. CDR3 length equals 14 residues. Within Nashville, Tennessee resided all donors, each a Caucasian adult. Clones were sequenced by immunoSEQ multiplex PCR, and TCRdb holds only the in-frame ones, with some missing. Of hundreds of thousands of clones listed, almost 97% are singletons. The chain is built from TRBV7-2 and TRBJ1-2, with 9 bases aligning to TRBD1. This TCR was recovered from a woman aged 25-40 years in good health. The source material was naive CD4+ T cells sorted from blood. Subset denoted: CD45RA+ positively selected. CDR3 nucleotide sequence: TGTGCCAGCAGCCCGGGGACAGGGCTCTATGGCTACACCTTC. Its protein product is CASSPGTGLYGYTF.